The clone carrying this T cell receptor beta chain has only one observation. The method was immunoSEQ multiplex PCR; TCRdb's version includes in-frame clones alone and lacks a portion of them. The repertoire holds roughly 120,000 clones, 85% to 90% seen once, with 9% to 13% in the top ten. This specimen comes from a study of control samples from healthy donors and cancer patients. The receptor comes from a man aged 25-45 years in good health. The source material was blood.

CDR3 protein: CASSPTGLSTGELFF. In DNA form, the CDR3 reads TGTGCCAGCAGCCCCACAGGCCTTAGCACCGGGGAGCTGTTTTTT. The chain couples TRBV3-1 (or the pseudogene TRBV3-2) to TRBJ2-2; TRBD1 might be the D (5 bases). CDR1 LGHDT and CDR2 YNNKEL come from the germline V gene (reference sequence). Trimming removed 4 bases at V and 4 bases at J, with 13 bases between. The CDR3 totals 15 residues.